This TCR beta chain was recovered during a study of blood T cell repertoires in COVID-19. As for the study in general: Sites across the United States, Italy and Spain contributed samples from acute and convalescent COVID-19.

The CDR3 has 16 residues. Germline V lookup: CDR1 LGHNA, CDR2 YNFKEQ. V was clipped by 0 bases and J by 1 base, with 13 bases between them. The authors' processing: Estimated nucleated cell counts came from reference gene primer amplification. Method: immunoSEQ multiplex PCR; TCRdb's copy keeps in-frame clones and lacks some. For V, J and clone size, that table is used; D and trimming come from the DNA. The sample has around 310,000 clones; 75% to 90% are singletons. The gene calls are TRBV4-2 and TRBJ2-7, with D perhaps matching TRBD2 (6 bases). Sequencing was carried out using peripheral blood. The receptor comes from a woman aged 55-75 years with acute or convalescent COVID-19. Here the CDR3 reads CASSQETGATSYEQYF. The CDR3 region has the DNA TGTGCCAGCAGCCAAGAGACGGGAGCGACTTCCTACGAGCAGTACTTC.